This TCR beta chain was profiled in a study of cytomegalovirus exposure and HLA in healthy donors. The wider study: It was reported in a later analysis that the 120 validation repertoires used the same platform as the 666 first-cohort repertoires. Study conclusions and caveats: Altogether, about 160 TCR beta chains were recorded as cytomegalovirus-associated.

Comments on this clone: Its target is unknown.

The protocol was immunoSEQ multiplex PCR, while the TCRdb copy is restricted to in-frame clones and leaves out a portion. The table has over 110,000 clones, 85% to 90% seen once; the top ten hold just under 9%. Trimming pared 0 bases from V and 7 bases from J, leaving 13 bases between. The CDR3 is 14 residues long. Germline CDR1 reads SGHNT; CDR2 reads YENEEA. The donors were members of the validation cohort, which comprised approximately 120 subjects and was separate from the first cohort of roughly 700 subjects. The specimen sequenced was PBMCs. This chain connects TRBV11-3 to TRBJ2-7; TRBD2 is a possible D gene (5 bases). This clonotype was sampled from a man aged 18 to 35 in good health and CMV-seropositive. This CDR3 reads CASSLEGDSEEQYF. The CDR3 DNA follows: TGTGCCAGCAGCTTAGAGGGTGATAGCGAAGAGCAGTACTTC.